A single sample is the source of the 26 T cell receptor beta chains below, sequenced in a study of T cells after posttransplantation cyclophosphamide. Method: immunoSEQ multiplex PCR; TCRdb's copy keeps in-frame clones and lacks some. This sample has 30,000 to 45,000 clones and no singletons, with about 1.2% in the ten largest. Sequencing was carried out using PBMCs. These receptors were taken from a girl between 5 and 17 years old in good health, CMV-negative, and a related stem cell transplant donor.

V is TRBV30 and J is TRBJ1-1, with no clear D. The CDR3 is 13 amino acids. From germline, CDR1 is GTSNPN and CDR2 SVGIG (reference sequence). V lost 0 bases and J lost 11, with 16 bases in between. CDR3 coding DNA: TGTGCCTGGAGTGTAACATCTACCAGCGCTGCTTTCTTT. Its translation is CAWSVTSTSAAFF.

As concerns this clone: One junction end does not reproduce the germline sequence, and a read error may be involved. The V gene is TRBV5-1, the J gene TRBJ2-3; 8 bases fit TRBD1. The CDR3 extends over 14 amino acids. Per the germline V gene, CDR1 is SGHRS and CDR2 is YFSETQ. CDR3 sequence reads: CASSGGQVVDMQYF. The CDR3 DNA is TGCGCCAGCAGCGGGGGACAGGTAGTAGATATGCAGTATTTT.

This clone was counted at least ten times. V usage is TRBV7-9 and J usage is TRBJ2-5; 7 nucleotides align to TRBD2. Trimming at V came to 4 bases and at J to 7 bases, leaving 9 bases not matched to a gene. Germline lookup yields CDR1 SEHNR and CDR2 FQNEAQ (reference sequence). CDR3 length equals 14 residues. The CDR3 loop reads CASSSSSGLATQYF. In DNA form, the CDR3 reads TGTGCCAGCAGCTCCTCTAGCGGCCTTGCGACCCAGTACTTC.

This clone was observed at least ten times. This rearrangement joins TRBV27 to TRBJ1-2; D ambiguous. Between the trimmed V and J ends, which lost 5 bases and 4 bases, there was a span of 17 bases. The length of the CDR3 is 15 residues. From germline, CDR1 is MNHEY and CDR2 SMNVEV (reference sequence). CDR3 sequence reads: CASSAFSGAPYGYTF. The CDR3 DNA reads as TGTGCCAGCAGTGCCTTCTCCGGAGCCCCCTATGGCTACACCTTC.

This clone was seen ten or more times. The chain carries TRBV5-8 and TRBJ2-5; D is unresolved. CDR3 length: 13 residues. Trimming left V 1 base short and J 5 bases short, with 9 bases between. Germline V CDR1 and CDR2: SGHTS, YDEGEE. In nucleotides, the CDR3 is TGTGCCAGCAGCTTGATTCTCCGGGAGACCCAGTACTTC. This sequence encodes CASSLILRETQYF.

The chain employs TRBV10-2 and TRBJ2-5; TRBD1 agrees at 7 bases. V trimming: 7 bases; J trimming: 4 bases; junction bases outside the gene matches: 6. Per the germline V gene, CDR1 is WSHSY and CDR2 is SAAADI. There are 13 residues in the CDR3. CDR3 sequence reads: CASKIRDRETQYF. In nucleotides, the CDR3 is TGCGCCAGCAAGATCCGGGACAGAGAGACCCAGTACTTC.

This clone was counted a few times. The chain uses TRBV7-3 and TRBJ2-2, with 7 bases identical to TRBD1. Losses at the gene ends were 6 bases for V and 5 bases for J; bases not matched to a gene: 9. The CDR3 sequence is 15 residues long. CDR1 is SGHTA, CDR2 FQGTGA, per germline. CDR3 nucleotide sequence: TGTGCCAGCAGTTTACAGGGGCGTGGAACCGGGGAGCTGTTTTTT. This sequence encodes CASSLQGRGTGELFF.

This clone has at least ten counts. This chain uses TRBV29-1 with TRBJ1-2, with a weak D call TRBD1 (5 bases). The CDR3 totals 15 residues. V shed 7 bases and J shed 4 bases, with 22 bases lying between them. Germline assignment: CDR1 SQVTM and CDR2 ANQGSEA. The CDR3 reads CSADSLPGNPYGYTF. The CDR3 DNA reads as TGCAGCGCCGACAGTCTACCAGGGAACCCCTATGGCTACACCTTC.

This clone came up a few times. The chain uses TRBV5-6 and TRBJ2-7; TRBD1 matches at 7 bases. J gave up 6 bases and V 1 base, and 13 bases lay outside the gene matches. Germline values: CDR1 SGHDT, CDR2 YYEEEE. The CDR3 length is 16 residues. CDR3 DNA sequence: TGTGCCAGCAGCTTGAGGGGGCGGCTAATTACGGTCGAGCAGTACTTC. It specifies CASSLRGRLITVEQYF.

This clone was counted between two and nine times. The chain is built from TRBV7-6 and TRBJ2-5; 12 bases align to TRBD2. The J call may be incorrect, as the DNA end agrees better with TRBJ2-7. This CDR3 has 18 residues. Germline V gives CDR1 SGHVS, CDR2 FNYEAQ. The CDR3 protein is CASRNTTSGGYFTYEQYF. CDR3 DNA: TGTGCCAGCAGAAACACGACTAGCGGGGGCTACTTTACCTACGAGCAGTACTTC.

This clone was detected many times. The gene calls are TRBV7-9 and TRBJ2-7; TRBD1 aligns across 7 bases. Germline trimming cut 5 bases from V and 8 bases from J; bases unmatched to any gene: 6. The CDR3 extends over 12 amino acids. CDR1 and CDR2 (germline): SEHNR, FQNEAQ (reference sequence). CDR3 nucleotides: TGTGCCAGCAGCCCTGGACAGGCGCAGCAGTACTTC. As protein: CASSPGQAQQYF.

This clone was counted many times. The rearrangement joins TRBV5-4 to TRBJ2-1, with D perhaps matching TRBD2 (5 bases). This CDR3 has 13 residues. The V end was cut by 1 base, the J end by 7 bases, with 9 bases between. Per the germline V gene, CDR1 is SGHNT and CDR2 is YYREEE (reference sequence). DNA for the CDR3: TGTGCCAGCAGCTTGTGGGGAGTGAATGAGCAGTTCTTC. Amino acids: CASSLWGVNEQFF.

The chain has TRBV19 and TRBJ2-7, with D tentatively TRBD2 (6 bases). The germline V gene has CDR1 LNHDA and CDR2 SQIVND (reference sequence). The CDR3 length is 14 residues. The V gene lost 3 bases and the J gene lost 1 base, with 10 bases spanning the gap. CDR3 loop: CASSMAEGSYEQYF. The CDR3 region has the DNA TGTGCCAGTAGTATGGCGGAGGGGTCCTACGAGCAGTACTTC.

At least ten counts were recorded for this clone. J is TRBJ1-5 and V is TRBV28; D remains ambiguous. The CDR3 contains 15 residues. The germline V gene has CDR1 MDHEN and CDR2 SYDVKM. Trimming shortened V by 5 bases and J by 4 bases, and 15 bases separated the two germline ends. CDR3 protein: CASSLGGMGNQPQHF. In DNA, the CDR3 is TGTGCCAGCAGTCTAGGCGGGATGGGGAATCAGCCCCAGCATTTT.

This clone was observed a handful of times. V is TRBV11-2 and J is TRBJ2-1; 9 nucleotides match TRBD2. This CDR3 spans 15 amino acids. V dropped 4 bases and J dropped 5; count of bases not matched to a gene: 6. Germline V gene data show CDR1 as SGHAT and CDR2 as FQNNGV. CDR3 sequence (DNA): TGTGCCAGCAGCTCCTGGACTAGCGTAAACAATGAGCAGTTCTTC. Translated, it gives CASSSWTSVNNEQFF.

This clone was found a few times. This rearrangement joins TRBV4-2 to TRBJ2-5, with a possible D match to TRBD2 (5 bases). Trimming pared 1 base from V and 11 bases from J, leaving 8 bases between. The CDR3 is 11 amino acids. Germline assignment: CDR1 LGHNA and CDR2 YNFKEQ. CDR3 in DNA: TGTGCCAGCAGCCAAGGGGTAGCGCAGTACTTC. This codes for CASSQGVAQYF.

This clone was seen ten or more times. J is TRBJ2-1 and V is TRBV5-1, with a weak D call TRBD1 (6 bases). There are 17 residues in the CDR3. The germline CDR1 and CDR2 sequences are SGHRS and YFSETQ. With 4 bases removed from V and 3 bases from J, the gap between germline ends came to 20 bases. Written as DNA, the CDR3 is TGCGCCAGCAGCCCTAAGGCTCTCCAGGGGCTCTACAATGAGCAGTTCTTC. Translation gives CASSPKALQGLYNEQFF. Complete variable domain (other parts from reference TRBV5-1 and TRBJ2-1): KAGVTQTPRYLIKTRGQQVTLSCSPISGHRSVSWYQQTPGQGLQFLFEYFSETQRNKGNFPGRFSGRQFSNSRSEMNVSTLELGDSALYLCASSPKALQGLYNEQFFGPGTRLTVL.

A word on this clone: A read error may explain this, as a much larger clone is one base away. The rearrangement links TRBV10-2 to TRBJ1-5, with 7 bases identical to TRBD1. Germline V lookup: CDR1 WSHSY, CDR2 SAAADI. The CDR3 is made up of 15 amino acids. In nucleotides, the CDR3 is TGCGCCAGCTCCAGAGCCGGGACAGCGAATCGGCCCCAGCATTTT. It codes for CASSRAGTANRPQHF.

This clone was found a few times. The J gene is TRBJ2-7, the V gene TRBV25-1, with D uncertain. The length of the CDR3 is 11 residues. V lost 5 bases and J 1 base, leaving 3 bases between the germline ends. Per germline, CDR1 MGHDK and CDR2 SYGVNS. The chain's CDR3 is CASSTSYEQYF. For the CDR3, the DNA is TGTGCCAGCAGTACTTCCTACGAGCAGTACTTC.

This clone showed up many times. The chain carries TRBV7-8 and TRBJ2-2; D call uncertain. There are 10 residues in the CDR3. Germline-derived CDR1 and CDR2 are SGHVS and FQNEAQ. Trimming removed 8 bases at V and 7 bases at J, with 5 bases between. This CDR3 reads CASQDGELFF. CDR3 DNA: TGTGCCAGCCAGGACGGGGAGCTGTTTTTT.

This clone was observed at least ten times. The chain has TRBV6-4 and TRBJ2-7; no reliable D call. V lost 3 bases and J 1 base, leaving 13 bases between the germline ends. The CDR3 is made up of 15 amino acids. Per the germline V gene, CDR1 is MRHNA and CDR2 is SNTAGT. This CDR3 reads CASSDPRGPSYEQYF. The CDR3 bases are TGTGCCAGCAGTGATCCAAGAGGCCCTTCCTACGAGCAGTACTTC.

This clone was seen only a few times. The rearrangement joins TRBV23-1 to TRBJ1-5; D might be TRBD1 (5 bases). TRBV23-1 is an ORF; its function is uncertain. This CDR3 has 15 amino acids. The V gene lost 4 bases and the J gene lost 4 bases, with 14 bases spanning the gap. The CDR3 DNA follows: TGCGCCAGCAGTCTCCACTGGGGGAGGAATCAGCCCCAGCATTTT. It is translated as CASSLHWGRNQPQHF.

CDR3 sequence reads: CASSLGAGGGTDTQYF. CDR3 nucleotide sequence: TGTGCCAGCAGCTTAGGTGCGGGAGGGGGCACAGATACGCAGTATTTT. V gene TRBV7-2 combines with J gene TRBJ2-3, with TRBD2 matching over 9 bases. Germline CDR1 SGHTA, CDR2 FQGNSA. This CDR3 is 16 amino acids long. The V segment lost 1 base and the J segment 1 base; nucleotides outside the gene matches: 3.

This clone appeared a few times. The chain combines TRBV4-1 with TRBJ2-1, with unresolved D. V was pared by 0 bases and J by 7 bases, with 4 bases between. Germline V gene data show CDR1 as MGHRA and CDR2 as YSYEKL. The CDR3 has 12 amino acids. The CDR3 reads CASSQDLNEQFF. The CDR3 DNA sequence: TGCGCCAGCAGCCAAGATCTTAATGAGCAGTTCTTC.

This clone was seen repeatedly, ten times or more. Germline and junction disagree at one end, which may indicate a read error. This chain uses TRBV5-1 with TRBJ1-1, with TRBD1 matching 7 bases. This CDR3 is built from 13 residues. Germline loops: CDR1 SGHRS, CDR2 YFSETQ. The CDR3 DNA sequence: TGCGCCAGCACCTTGACAGGGATGACTGAAGCTTTCTTT. Amino acids: CASTLTGMTEAFF.

This clone was recorded many times. The V gene is TRBV7-9, the J gene TRBJ1-2; D gene uncertain. CDR1 and CDR2 (germline): SEHNR, FQNEAQ (reference sequence). The CDR3 runs 15 residues. V shed 1 base and J shed 2 bases, with 11 bases lying between them. The CDR3 protein is CASSLGLGSNYGYTF. In DNA, the CDR3 is TGTGCCAGCAGCTTAGGATTGGGCTCCAACTATGGCTACACCTTC.